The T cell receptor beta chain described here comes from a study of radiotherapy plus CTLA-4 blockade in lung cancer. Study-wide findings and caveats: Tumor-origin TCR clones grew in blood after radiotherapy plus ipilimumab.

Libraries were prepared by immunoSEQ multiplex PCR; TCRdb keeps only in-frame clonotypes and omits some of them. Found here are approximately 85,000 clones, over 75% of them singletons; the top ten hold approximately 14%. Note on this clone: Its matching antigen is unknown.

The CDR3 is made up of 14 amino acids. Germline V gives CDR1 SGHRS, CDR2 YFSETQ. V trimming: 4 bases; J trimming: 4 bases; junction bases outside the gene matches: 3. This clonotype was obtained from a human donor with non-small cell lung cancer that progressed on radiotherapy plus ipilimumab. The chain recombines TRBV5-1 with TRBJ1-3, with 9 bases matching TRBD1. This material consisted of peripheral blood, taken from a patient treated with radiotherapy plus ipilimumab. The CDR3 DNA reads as TGCGCCAGCAGCCAGGACAGGGGCGGAAACACCATATATTTT. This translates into CASSQDRGGNTIYF.